The 15 T cell receptor beta chains given below trace back to one sample, sequenced in a study of regulatory T cells in long-lasting Graves disease. Library construction for TCR beta used iRepertoire HTBI primers and Arm-PCR of CDR3 regions. TCRdb itself ran the multiplex PCR reads through MiXCR, one entry per CDR3 protein. This sample yields over 500,000 distinct CDR3 sequences, of which approximately 15% are seen a single time; 15% to 20% belongs to the top ten. Time point given: newly diagnosed GD, antithyroid drugs for less than 3 months. PBMC RNA served as the TCR library source. These records were also assigned to another study, of T cells in Graves' hyperthyroidism and ophthalmopathy.

This sample comprised peripheral blood mononuclear cells (PBMCs), obtained at new diagnosis, from a patient treated with antithyroid drugs. These receptors all stem from a woman in her twenties or thirties with Graves disease.

In regard to this clonotype: A read error may account for a junction end that differs from germline. The gene calls are TRBV7-2 and TRBJ2-2; 7 bases fit TRBD1. The CDR3 has 15 residues. Looked up from germline, CDR1 is SGHTA and CDR2 is FQGNSA. CDR3 in DNA: TGTGCCAGCAGCTTAGGGACAGGCCGCACCGCGGAGCTGTTTTTT. It translates to CASSLGTGRTAELFF. Combining the CDR3 with reference TRBV7-2 and TRBJ2-2 gives the whole variable domain GAGVSQSPSNKVTEKGKDVELRCDPISGHTALYWYRQSLGQGLEFLIYFQGNSAPDKSGLPSDRFSAERTGGSVSTLTIQRTQQEDSAVYLCASSLGTGRTAELFFGEGSRLTVL.

This clonotype was counted ten times or more. The rearrangement joins TRBV28 to TRBJ1-6; 9 nucleotides match TRBD1. The germline gives CDR1 MDHEN, CDR2 SYDVKM. The length of the CDR3 is 16 residues. The J segment lost 1 base and the V segment lost 5 bases, leaving 3 bases of the junction unmatched. The CDR3 DNA reads TGTGCCAGCAGTCGGGACAGGGCGTCCTATAATTCACCCCTCCACTTT. It yields the protein CASSRDRASYNSPLHF.

This clonotype was seen only a few times. The J gene is TRBJ1-1, the V gene TRBV20-1; no clear D. V was cut by 2 bases and J by 1 base, with 17 bases left in between. The CDR3 is made up of 16 amino acids. Germline V gene sequence: CDR1 DFQATT, CDR2 SNEGSKA (reference sequence). The CDR3 DNA sequence: TGCAGTGCTAGATTCGACGGCGGGTGGCCGAACACTGAAGCTTTCTTT. Its translation: CSARFDGGWPNTEAFF.

The CDR3 protein is CASRSPGVGYTF. The CDR3 DNA is TGTGCCAGCAGATCTCCTGGGGTAGGCTACACCTTC. This chain links TRBV6-1 with TRBJ1-2, with no clear D. The V end was cut by 6 bases, the J end by 8 bases, with 13 bases between. The CDR3 is 12 residues long. Germline values: CDR1 MNHNS, CDR2 SASEGT.

This chain joins TRBV20-1 and TRBJ1-1; perhaps TRBD1 as D (5 bases). Germline CDR1 and CDR2: DFQATT and SNEGSKA (reference sequence). Trimming took 0 bases from V and 10 from J, leaving 12 bases between them. The CDR3 is 12 amino acids. The CDR3 coding sequence is TGCAGTGCTAGAGAAGGGGTGTCTGGAGCTTTCTTT. This translates into CSAREGVSGAFF.

This clonotype was seen repeatedly, ten times or more. This sequence joins TRBV12-5 and TRBJ2-2; D is possibly TRBD2 (6 bases). This CDR3 spans 15 amino acids. V lost 7 bases and J 4 bases, leaving 16 bases between the germline ends. Germline V gene sequence: CDR1 LGHNT, CDR2 FRNRAP. CDR3 amino acids: CASAPGVAGTGELFF. In DNA, the CDR3 is TGTGCTAGTGCTCCGGGGGTAGCAGGCACCGGGGAGCTGTTTTTT.

In regard to this clonotype: One end of the junction is discordant with germline, which a read error may explain. The chain employs TRBV7-7 and TRBJ1-4, with 8 bases aligning to TRBD1. In germline, CDR1 is SSHAT, CDR2 FNYEAQ (reference sequence). The CDR3 loop spans 14 amino acids. CDR3 nucleotides: TGTGCTAGCAGCCCGACAGGGGATAATGAAAAACTGTTTTTT. It yields the protein CASSPTGDNEKLFF.

This clonotype has a count of ten or more. J is TRBJ1-5 and V is TRBV20-1, with D unresolved. The CDR3 runs 11 residues. Trimming pared 3 bases from V and 7 bases from J, leaving 7 bases between. Germline CDR1 is DFQATT and CDR2 is SNEGSKA (reference sequence). CDR3 region: CSASSEQPQHF. Here the CDR3 DNA reads TGCAGTGCTAGTTCGGAGCAGCCCCAGCATTTT.

This clonotype was seen only a few times. The chain joins TRBV18 to TRBJ2-7, with D maybe TRBD1 (5 bases). This CDR3 comprises 13 residues. The germline V gene has CDR1 KGHSH and CDR2 LQKENI. Trimming took off 0 bases at V and 4 bases at J, with 7 bases between the two ends. DNA for the CDR3: TGTGCCAGCTCACCACCGACAGAATACGAGCAGTACTTC. Its protein product is CASSPPTEYEQYF.

This chain links TRBV11-2 with TRBJ2-3; TRBD2 matches 8 bases. V lost 1 base, J lost 5 bases, and 11 bases stayed unmatched. CDR3 length: 17 residues. CDR1 is SGHAT and CDR2 is FQNNGV in the germline V gene. CDR3 in amino acids: CASSLGLTGGRGDTQYF. The CDR3 DNA follows: TGTGCCAGCAGCTTAGGGTTAACGGGAGGGCGGGGAGATACGCAGTATTTT.

J is TRBJ1-5 and V is TRBV18; no firm D call. The CDR3 spans 13 residues. V lost 5 bases, J lost 4 bases, and 9 bases lay in between. CDR1 is KGHSH and CDR2 is LQKENI in the germline V gene. CDR3 residues: CASSSSLNQPQHF. For the CDR3, the DNA is TGTGCCAGCTCATCCTCCCTAAATCAGCCCCAGCATTTT.

This clonotype was seen a handful of times. This rearrangement joins TRBV7-9 to TRBJ2-3; 8 nucleotides agree with TRBD1. The CDR3 has 17 residues. J lost 4 bases, V lost 3 bases, and 12 bases had no gene match. CDR1 is SEHNR, CDR2 FQNEAQ, per germline (reference sequence). The CDR3 DNA sequence: TGTGCCAGCAGCTTCGGCCGGACAGGGAGGTTCGCAGATACGCAGTATTTT. It specifies CASSFGRTGRFADTQYF.

J is TRBJ1-4 and V is TRBV12-3 or TRBV12-4; TRBD1 matches 8 bases. Losses at the gene ends were 5 bases for V and 5 bases for J; bases not matched to a gene: 1. This CDR3 has 13 residues. The CDR3 spells CASSRDRNEKLFF. CDR3 coding DNA: TGTGCCAGCAGTCGGGACAGGAATGAAAAACTGTTTTTT.

The sample holds many counts of this clonotype. The chain carries TRBV5-1 and TRBJ1-1; no clear D gene. CDR1 SGHRS and CDR2 YFSETQ come from the germline V gene. The ends were cut back, 5 bases at V and 0 bases at J, with 20 bases in the middle. The CDR3 is 17 amino acids. In nucleotides, the CDR3 is TGCGCCAGCAGTCTACAGCCAGCAGCTTTCATGAACACTGAAGCTTTCTTT. The encoded protein is CASSLQPAAFMNTEAFF.

This clonotype has a count of ten or more. The V call is TRBV20-1, the J call TRBJ2-3; TRBD2 matches 11 bases. Per germline, CDR1 DFQATT and CDR2 SNEGSKA (reference sequence). The CDR3 consists of 18 residues. V shed 3 bases and J 0 bases; nucleotides not matched to a gene: 11. As DNA, the CDR3 is TGCAGTGCTAGGGATTTTAGCGGGACTAGCGGCAGCACAGATACGCAGTATTTT. Its protein is CSARDFSGTSGSTDTQYF.